The 3 T cell receptor beta chains presented below share a single source sample, sequenced in a study of cytomegalovirus exposure and HLA in healthy donors. 60 Vbeta and 13 Jbeta primers were used in PCR. The method was immunoSEQ multiplex PCR; TCRdb's version includes in-frame clones alone and lacks a portion of them. The data show approximately 130,000 clones, with about three quarters seen just once and 1.5% to 2% held by the top ten. Sequenced material: PBMCs. The receptors stem from a female donor in good health and CMV-seropositive.

This clone appeared once. The genes are TRBV6-6 and TRBJ2-1; D gene unclear. V was shortened by 0 bases and J by 5 bases, with 5 bases between the two germline ends. CDR1 MNHNY and CDR2 SVGAGI come from the germline V gene (reference sequence). The CDR3 consists of 13 residues. The CDR3 DNA follows: TGTGCCAGCAGTTACTCGAGGAACAATGAGCAGTTCTTC. This gives the protein CASSYSRNNEQFF.

V and J are TRBV6-1 and TRBJ2-7; 9 bases are a match to TRBD1. Per germline, CDR1 MNHNS and CDR2 SASEGT. CDR3 length equals 15 residues. V lost 1 base and J lost 3; bases outside the gene matches: 4. CDR3 region: CASSEVGTGFYEQYF. The CDR3 DNA sequence: TGTGCCAGCAGTGAAGTAGGGACAGGGTTCTACGAGCAGTACTTC.

The chain recombines TRBV5-6 with TRBJ1-5; D remains ambiguous. This CDR3 region has 14 residues. Germline lookup yields CDR1 SGHDT and CDR2 YYEEEE. V dropped 4 bases and J dropped 0 bases, with 8 bases sitting between them. The CDR3 region is CASSHRFSNQPQHF. The CDR3, as DNA: TGTGCCAGCAGCCACCGGTTTAGCAATCAGCCCCAGCATTTT.